The 16 T cell receptor beta chains below were found in one sample sequenced in a study of cytotoxic CD8 clonotypes in ibrutinib-treated CLL. Generated by immunoSEQ multiplex PCR, the TCRdb table keeps only in-frame clones and is missing some. The sample lists 250,000 to 350,000 clones; less than 85% were seen once. Sequencing used PBMCs, obtained at disease progression, from a patient treated with ibrutinib. The receptor source for this set is a human donor with chronic lymphocytic leukemia.

The chain employs TRBV6-5 and TRBJ1-1; a possible D gene is TRBD1 (5 bases). V gave up 6 bases and J gave up 0 bases, with 11 bases separating them. This CDR3 has 14 residues. Germline assignment: CDR1 MNHEY and CDR2 SVGAGI. The CDR3 coding sequence is TGTGCCAGCAGGCGGACGGGGGTGAACACTGAAGCTTTCTTT. Its translation is CASRRTGVNTEAFF.

This sequence joins TRBV29-1 and TRBJ2-3; 8 bases are a match to TRBD2. This CDR3 has 17 residues. CDR1 SQVTM and CDR2 ANQGSEA come from the germline V gene. V shed 6 bases, J shed 10 bases, and the junction held 24 bases outside the gene matches. CDR3 loop: CSVPPSGQPLVRWAQYF. The CDR3 DNA reads TGCAGCGTCCCCCCTAGCGGGCAACCCCTCGTCCGTTGGGCGCAGTATTTT.

The chain carries TRBV9 and TRBJ1-2, with D uncertain. This CDR3 is built from 15 residues. Germline V gene sequence: CDR1 SGDLS, CDR2 YYNGEE. The ends were cut back, 0 bases at V and 1 base at J, with 10 bases in the middle. CDR3 in DNA: TGTGCCAGCAGCGTAGGGAAGAACATTAACTATGGCTACACCTTC. Its translation is CASSVGKNINYGYTF.

The chain is built from TRBV15 and TRBJ2-1, with a weak D call TRBD1 (7 bases). The CDR3 length is 16 residues. Trimming took 3 bases from V and 6 from J, leaving 18 bases between them. Per germline, CDR1 LNHNV and CDR2 YYDKDF (reference sequence). DNA of the CDR3: TGTGCCACCAGCAGTCGGAGGGGGCGAGGGTTCAATGAGCAGTTCTTC. This encodes CATSSRRGRGFNEQFF.

The chain combines TRBV4-2 with TRBJ1-2, with D hard to call. Germline loops: CDR1 LGHNA, CDR2 YNFKEQ. Deletions cut 0 bases from V and 4 bases from J, with 21 bases between. The CDR3 is 18 amino acids. The CDR3 region is CASSQDGVSGPVGYGYTF. The CDR3 coding sequence is TGTGCCAGCAGCCAAGACGGGGTATCCGGCCCGGTTGGCTATGGCTACACCTTC.

CDR3 region: CASSLADSSGNTIYF. In DNA, the CDR3 is TGCGCCAGCAGCTTGGCTGACAGCTCTGGAAACACCATATATTTT. This chain joins TRBV5-1 and TRBJ1-3, with a possible D match to TRBD1 (5 bases). V was shortened by 0 bases and J by 0 bases, with 7 bases between the two germline ends. This CDR3 has 15 amino acids. Germline V gene lookup returns CDR1 SGHRS and CDR2 YFSETQ.

The chain recombines TRBV4-2 with TRBJ2-7, with D possibly being TRBD1 or TRBD2 (5 bases each). The germline gives CDR1 LGHNA, CDR2 YNFKEQ. V gave up 0 bases and J gave up 6 bases, with 24 bases separating them. The length of the CDR3 is 18 residues. Here the CDR3 reads CASSQDLGQGVSYGEQYF. The CDR3, as DNA: TGTGCCAGCAGCCAAGATCTCGGGCAGGGAGTGTCTTACGGCGAGCAGTACTTC.

In DNA form, the CDR3 reads TGCACCAGCAGCGGACTTTACACAGATACGCAGTATTTT. Translating it yields CTSSGLYTDTQYF. The chain combines TRBV1 with TRBJ2-3; the table's D call, TRBD2, was not checked against the DNA. TRBV1 is reported as a pseudogene. The CDR3 consists of 13 residues.

This clone was detected a few times. The chain employs TRBV18 and TRBJ2-7, with D possibly being TRBD1 (6 bases). Trimming cost V 3 bases and J 6 bases, with 24 bases left between them. The CDR3 is 17 residues long. Germline CDR1 KGHSH, CDR2 LQKENI. The CDR3 nucleotides read TGTGCCAGCTCACCCTCAGCTCAGGGGATTAGTATTGGCGAGCAGTACTTC. Its translation: CASSPSAQGISIGEQYF. The full variable domain, with the rest looked up from reference TRBV18 and TRBJ2-7, is NAGVMQNPRHLVRRRGQEARLRCSPMKGHSHVYWYRQLPEEGLKFMVYLQKENIIDESGMPKERFSAEFPKEGPSILRIQQVVRGDSAAYFCASSPSAQGISIGEQYFGPGTRLTVT.

CDR3 DNA: TGCGCCAGCAAGGGAAACGGGGGGCTAGGCGCTGAAGCTTTCTTT. Translating gives CASKGNGGLGAEAFF. The chain is built from TRBV10-2 and TRBJ1-1, with a possible D match to TRBD1 (6 bases). The CDR3 length is 15 residues. Germline CDR1 reads WSHSY; CDR2 reads SAAADI. V was pared by 7 bases and J by 6 bases, with 21 bases between.

The genes are TRBV11-2 and TRBJ2-5; 8 bases are a match to TRBD1. The V gene's germline CDR1 is SGHAT and CDR2 FQNNGV. The CDR3 runs to 14 residues. J lost 5 bases, V lost 5 bases, and 7 bases had no gene match. CDR3 in amino acids: CASSHRGSSETQYF. Written as DNA, the CDR3 is TGTGCCAGCAGCCACAGGGGGAGTTCTGAGACCCAGTACTTC.

This rearrangement joins TRBV5-4 to TRBJ1-2; 8 bases match TRBD1. V lost 3 bases and J lost 1; bases outside the gene matches: 8. CDR1 is SGHNT, CDR2 YYREEE, per germline (reference sequence). This CDR3 has 16 amino acids. For the CDR3, the DNA is TGTGCCAGCAGCTCATTACGGACAGGGATTAACTATGGCTACACCTTC. It codes for CASSSLRTGINYGYTF.

This clone came up once. The J gene is TRBJ1-2, the V gene TRBV5-4, with 7 bases identical to TRBD1. J lost 0 bases, V lost 4 bases, and 9 bases had no gene match. Germline assignment: CDR1 SGHNT and CDR2 YYREEE (reference sequence). The CDR3 has 16 residues. The DNA for the CDR3 is TGTGCCAGCAGCGCCCCGTCAGGGGGAACTAACTATGGCTACACCTTC. This codes for CASSAPSGGTNYGYTF. The variable domain in full, completed from reference TRBV5-4 and TRBJ1-2, reads ETGVTQSPTHLIKTRGQQVTLRCSSQSGHNTVSWYQQALGQGPQFIFQYYREEENGRGNFPPRFSGLQFPNYSSELNVNALELDDSALYLCASSAPSGGTNYGYTFGSGTRLTVV.

This clone was seen a handful of times. The gene calls are TRBV18 and TRBJ2-7; D gene unclear. The V gene's germline CDR1 is KGHSH and CDR2 LQKENI. The V end was cut by 3 bases, the J end by 4 bases, with 13 bases between. The CDR3 is 14 residues long. CDR3 sequence (DNA): TGTGCCAGCTCACCGCAGACGGCCCCTTACGAGCAGTACTTC. It yields the protein CASSPQTAPYEQYF.

This sequence joins TRBV5-8 and TRBJ2-7, with 7 bases fitting TRBD2. Losses at the gene ends were 3 bases for V and 0 bases for J; bases not matched to a gene: 6. There are 15 residues in the CDR3. CDR1 is SGHTS, CDR2 YDEGEE, per germline. This chain's CDR3 is CASSSEAGTSYEQYF. For the CDR3, the DNA is TGTGCCAGCAGCTCAGAAGCGGGGACCTCCTACGAGCAGTACTTC. The full variable domain, in which reference TRBV5-8 and TRBJ2-7 provide the parts outside the CDR3, is EAGVTQSPTHLIKTRGQQATLRCSPISGHTSVYWYQQALGLGLQFLLWYDEGEERNRGNFPPRFSGRQFPNYSSELNVNALELEDSALYLCASSSEAGTSYEQYFGPGTRLTVT.

The V call is TRBV11-2, the J call TRBJ1-5; D gene ambiguous. This CDR3 has 14 residues. The germline gives CDR1 SGHAT, CDR2 FQNNGV. V was shortened by 1 base and J by 4 bases, with 8 bases between the two germline ends. This CDR3 reads CASSLGWGNQPQHF. The CDR3 DNA reads TGTGCCAGCAGCTTAGGTTGGGGAAATCAGCCCCAGCATTTT. The whole variable domain, remainder taken from reference TRBV11-2 and TRBJ1-5, is EAGVAQSPRYKIIEKRQSVAFWCNPISGHATLYWYQQILGQGPKLLIQFQNNGVVDDSQLPKDRFSAERLKGVDSTLKIQPAKLEDSAVYLCASSLGWGNQPQHFGDGTRLSIL.